These 16 T cell receptor beta chains share one sample of origin, sequenced in a study of naive and memory T cell subsets (dated by TCRdb to 2015 to 2018). Library preparation employed 5' RACE. Sequenced using an Illumina MiSeq. Four rounds of PCR, run with the SP2 primer together with nested alpha and beta constant region primers, were used to amplify the ligated cDNA. Clones were called with MiXCR by TCRdb after fastp trimmed the public reads at Q25, and only in-frame beta chains were retained. CDR3 protein duplicates are merged, each entry listing the most common genes and DNA. The sample contains tens of thousands of distinct CDR3 sequences, more than 7% of them found a single time. Over 7.5% of the sample comes from the top ten. The study reported a robust and sensitive protocol to amplify, sequence and analyze TCRs, based on 3' ligation of a UMI-containing oligonucleotide to TCR cDNA. These receptors originate from a male donor in good health.

This clonotype occurred a few times. The chain links TRBV12-3 or TRBV12-4 to TRBJ2-2; no clear D gene. Trimming stripped 7 bases from V and 5 bases from J, with 8 bases between. There are 12 residues in the CDR3. This CDR3 reads CASTRTTGELFF. CDR3 in DNA: TGTGCCAGCACACGGACGACCGGGGAGCTGTTTTTT.

Ten or more counts support this clonotype. The chain employs TRBV29-1 and TRBJ2-3, with D unresolved. Trimming removed 6 bases from V and 5 bases from J, with 9 bases in between. This CDR3 comprises 11 residues. CDR1 is SQVTM, CDR2 ANQGSEA, per germline. The CDR3 DNA reads as TGCAGCGTCCTTTTGGGAGATACGCAGTATTTT. It codes for CSVLLGDTQYF.

Many counts were recorded for this clonotype. V and J are TRBV11-2 and TRBJ2-3, with a possible D match to TRBD1 (5 bases). The CDR3 runs to 12 residues. V shed 2 bases and J shed 12 bases, with 12 bases lying between them. Per germline, CDR1 SGHAT and CDR2 FQNNGV. The CDR3 DNA reads as TGTGCCAGCAGCTTAAGCGAAGGGGTCCAGTATTTT. This gives the protein CASSLSEGVQYF.

Ten or more counts support this clonotype. CDR3 loop: CATSDLAGDTQYF. In DNA, the CDR3 is TGTGCCACCAGTGATTTGGCAGGAGATACGCAGTATTTT. The rearrangement joins TRBV24-1 to TRBJ2-3; D call uncertain. The V gene's germline CDR1 is KGHDR and CDR2 SFDVKD. V lost 0 bases to trimming and J lost 5 bases, with 5 bases between them. The CDR3 has 13 residues.

This clonotype was seen ten or more times. The V call is TRBV27, the J call TRBJ2-3, with 13 bases fitting TRBD2. Germline trimming cut 7 bases from V and 4 bases from J; bases unmatched to any gene: 8. CDR3 length: 16 residues. Germline V gene sequence: CDR1 MNHEY, CDR2 SMNVEV (reference sequence). CDR3 nucleotide sequence: TGTGCCAGCAATCCACGGACTAGCGGGAGACCAGATACGCAGTATTTT. It encodes CASNPRTSGRPDTQYF.

This clonotype was seen many times. This sequence joins TRBV29-1 and TRBJ2-5; D ambiguous. Trimming took off 4 bases at V and 4 bases at J, with 7 bases between the two ends. Germline assignment: CDR1 SQVTM and CDR2 ANQGSEA. CDR3 length: 11 amino acids. The CDR3 coding sequence is TGCAGCGTTGGCACTCGAGAGACCCAGTACTTC. Protein product: CSVGTRETQYF.

This clonotype was seen a handful of times. J is TRBJ2-3 and V is TRBV3-1; a weak D match, TRBD2 (6 bases). This CDR3 has 14 residues. V shed 1 base and J shed 9 bases, with 14 bases lying between them. The germline gives CDR1 LGHDT, CDR2 YNNKEL (reference sequence). CDR3 coding DNA: TGTGCCAGCAGCCAAGTGCCGACTAGTGAAACGCAGTATTTT. Protein product: CASSQVPTSETQYF.

The rearrangement uses TRBV7-9 and TRBJ1-1; 8 positions agree with TRBD1. Germline trimming cut 3 bases from V and 0 bases from J; bases unmatched to any gene: 3. Germline V gene lookup returns CDR1 SEHNR and CDR2 FQNEAQ (reference sequence). The CDR3 sequence is 15 residues long. CDR3 sequence reads: CASSFRQGLNTEAFF. For the CDR3, the DNA is TGTGCCAGCAGCTTCCGACAGGGGCTGAACACTGAAGCTTTCTTT.

This clonotype was picked up many times. The J gene is TRBJ2-2, the V gene TRBV12-5, with D unclear. CDR3 length: 13 residues. Trimming pared 7 bases from V and 6 bases from J, leaving 12 bases between. Germline loops: CDR1 LGHNT, CDR2 FRNRAP. CDR3 residues: CASAILVPGELFF. The CDR3 DNA sequence: TGTGCTAGTGCCATACTCGTCCCCGGGGAGCTGTTTTTT.

In this sample, this clonotype turned up many times. The CDR3 DNA sequence: TGTGCCAGCAGCTCACGGGACTCTCCGAGCGAGCAGTACTTC. This translates into CASSSRDSPSEQYF. This chain links TRBV5-4 with TRBJ2-7; tentatively, D is TRBD2 (6 bases). The V gene's germline CDR1 is SGHNT and CDR2 YYREEE (reference sequence). Trimming took 3 bases from V and 6 from J, leaving 16 bases between them. The CDR3 is 14 amino acids.

V is TRBV7-2 and J is TRBJ1-2; a weak D match, TRBD1 (6 bases). The germline gives CDR1 SGHTA, CDR2 FQGNSA. The CDR3 is 15 amino acids. Trimming pared 1 base from V and 6 bases from J, leaving 15 bases between. In DNA, the CDR3 is TGTGCCAGCAGCTTAGGCGGCAGGGGAGAACATGGCTACACCTTC. It codes for CASSLGGRGEHGYTF.

At least ten counts were recorded for this clonotype. CDR3 DNA sequence: TGCAGTGCTACGAGGGACTACTCCTACAATGAGCAGTTCTTC. Its translation: CSATRDYSYNEQFF. V gene TRBV20-1 combines with J gene TRBJ2-1; 7 bases agree with TRBD2. Germline trimming cut 4 bases from V and 0 bases from J; bases unmatched to any gene: 3. CDR1 is DFQATT, CDR2 SNEGSKA, per germline (reference sequence). This CDR3 comprises 14 residues.

This clonotype was observed at least ten times. The rearrangement uses TRBV25-1 and TRBJ2-1; 14 bases align to TRBD2. The germline V gene encodes CDR1 MGHDK and CDR2 SYGVNS. Losses at the gene ends were 7 bases for V and 7 bases for J; bases not matched to a gene: 9. The CDR3 loop spans 16 amino acids. In DNA, the CDR3 is TGTGCCAGCACCCGACTAGCGGGAGGGCCAGGGAATGAGCAGTTCTTC. Encoded protein: CASTRLAGGPGNEQFF.

This clonotype was observed at least ten times. The chain employs TRBV18 and TRBJ2-1; D is perhaps TRBD2 (5 bases). Germline CDR1 is KGHSH and CDR2 is LQKENI. V dropped 1 base and J dropped 13 bases, with 14 bases sitting between them. The CDR3 consists of 13 residues. CDR3 bases: TGTGCCAGCTCACCACTTATGGACGGGAATCAGTTCTTC. It is translated as CASSPLMDGNQFF.

This clonotype was counted only a few times. The CDR3 DNA follows: TGTGCCAGCAGTTTAGGTGGTAGCACTGAAGCTTTCTTT. This sequence encodes CASSLGGSTEAFF. This chain connects TRBV27 to TRBJ1-1; D not resolved. V was trimmed by 2 bases and J by 4 bases, leaving 8 bases between them. The germline CDR1 and CDR2 sequences are MNHEY and SMNVEV (reference sequence). This CDR3 has 13 residues.

V gene TRBV18 combines with J gene TRBJ1-1; the D is unclear. The CDR3 sequence is 15 residues long. Germline V gene sequence: CDR1 KGHSH, CDR2 LQKENI. The V and J ends lost 2 bases and 6 bases respectively, with 16 bases between them. This chain's CDR3 is CASSPGAGSGAEAFF. CDR3 DNA: TGTGCCAGCTCACCAGGAGCGGGATCAGGAGCTGAAGCTTTCTTT.